This TCR beta chain was profiled in a study of long-term antiretroviral therapy in people with HIV (dated by TCRdb to between 2020 and 2023). Regarding the study in general: The earliest samples were collected approximately a decade before the 2015 WHO recommendation for immediate ART, a period when ART was typically delayed until CD4 counts fell. A retrospective serial study tested whether changes in peripheral blood TRB repertoire composition and diversity were associated with ART initiation and durable HIV suppression. From over 25 adults with confirmed HIV infection, the cohort provided roughly 200 cryopreserved PBMC samples, gathered serially across a mean of about six years (range 1-12). Of the approximately 32 participants with HIV, 10 to 11 were female. No cross-contamination during QIAcube processing was seen in test extractions of a monoclonal T-cell line run alongside around 30 polyclonal samples.

To be included, a participant needed at least one PBMC sample from before ART initiation plus at least two post-ART samples. Treatment was received in the United States of America by all participants with HIV. Before DNA extraction, cryopreserved samples of about 0.95-10 million PBMC were thawed and washed. At the time of the earliest PBMC sample, participants with HIV were aged between roughly 20 and 60 years. Per participant, PBMC samples came from 1-4 timepoints prior to ART initiation and 2-8 timepoints following ART initiation, for a median of 7 samples. For every participant, serial HIV viral load, CD4+ T-cell count, ART history and demographic data were obtained. A Qiagen kit on a QIAcube was used to extract genomic DNA from unsorted PBMC, with samples processed in batches of 12. The immunoSEQ hsTCRB v3.0 assay was used at survey level resolution for TRB variable region sequencing. A depth of roughly 35,000-55,000 T-cell genomes per sample was targeted for TRB sequencing. An Illumina MiSeq with a v3 150-cycle kit was used to sequence the pooled TRB libraries. Per the original workflow: Analysis of repertoires was carried out in R inside a reproducible Nextflow workflow spanning QC, data transformation and analysis. LymphoSeq2, an R package for exploring AIRR-Seq data, was used to implement the custom analyses. Several samples yielding fewer than 5000 total TRB sequences were excluded, leaving roughly 200 analyzed HIV repertoires. Among the roughly 190 retained HIV repertoires, fewer than 65 were collected before ART initiation and under 150 after ART initiation. Repertoires were downsampled to 5000 TRB nucleotide sequences, and summary statistics were averaged over 100 downsampling iterations. TRB sequences were retained for analysis only if CDR3 regions of at least seven amino acids were present. Diversity was assessed using a clonality score derived from Shannon entropy and using the Gini coefficient. Repertoire networks linked the top 5000 CDR3 amino acid sequences whenever two sequences differed by an edit distance of one. For TRB CDR3 amino acid sequences, antigen specificity groups and MHC restriction were predicted with GLIPH2. Known CMV, EBV, HIV or tissue antigen associations were flagged by matching CDR3 amino acid sequences against VDJdb and McPAS-TCR. Pre-ART, post-ART and control groups were compared with Wilcoxon signed-rank tests and Holm-Bonferroni correction. What TCRdb holds here is the immuneACCESS table cut down to in-frame rearrangements. Part of the clones is not present; checked against another copy, under half of the missing clones reflect an unresolved V gene, and the others are unexplained. V, J and clone size were drawn from that table, and D and trimming were deduced from the DNA. The sample table shows around 30,000 clones, and about 93% are seen once. The ten most abundant clones make up approximately 6.8% of the sample.

Trimming costs V 2 bases and J 0 bases, and their ends lie 17 bases apart. Measured from the cysteine to the phenylalanine, the CDR3 is 18 residues long. Only the CDR3 part of the read is kept: 54 bases, read in frame from the first base. From a lookup of the germline V gene, CDR1 and CDR2 are LGHNA and YSLEER. What the authors observed across the whole study: Unsorted PBMC were profiled instead of sorted CD4+ and CD8+ T cells because pre-ART samples had limited cell numbers. Inferences about post-ART repertoire changes were limited because no data were available on ART adherence, viral resistance or therapy changes. Owing to limited PBMC availability, only the TCR beta chain was sequenced, without alpha chain pairing. Expanded TRB clones identified before ART initiation dominated the repertoire at all time points, although this dominance fluctuated and declined in many PLHIV after ART. The samples span the years 2004 to 2017, and the ART regimens used at that time may not be as effective as current regimens. ART initiation was associated with a significant increase in TRB diversity, but diversity stayed significantly below transplant donor controls even after long-term ART. HIV repertoires had narrower CDR3 length ranges than controls, and the network structure suggested an antigen-experienced repertoire that shifted only slightly toward naive after ART.

On this clone itself: Its antigen specificity is not known. Per-nucleotide qualities are absent, and no much larger clonotype sits a single base away.

The sequencing used unsorted PBMCs, collected approximately 6.5 years after starting antiretroviral therapy. The clonotype originates from a middle-aged woman with HIV. The receptor chain draws on TRBV4-3 and TRBJ1-5; TRBD1 is a possible D gene, resting on 6 matching bases. The DNA sequence is TGCGCCAGCAGCCAATTGACCGGGGGCGGCTATAGCAATCAGCCCCAGCATTTT. Its protein is CASSQLTGGGYSNQPQHF.